The clone carrying this T cell receptor (beta chain) showed up many times. No antigen is known for it. Researchers made TCR cDNA using 5'RACE template switching, and this step added a universal primer site and UMIs. Each CDR3 protein is one row after TCRdb ran MiXCR on the 5' RACE reads. The sample contains approximately 32,000 distinct CDR3 sequences, about 4.6% of which appear only once. The data belong to a study of T cells after yellow fever vaccination. General study results and limits: Although the secondary response was weaker, it peaked faster, at day 5 versus 15. A minor fraction of clonotypes spanned both CD4 and CD8 compartments.

From germline, CDR1 is SGHRS and CDR2 YFSETQ. Trimming removed 0 bases at V and 4 bases at J, with 14 bases between. This CDR3 spans 16 amino acids. The sample in question was CD8+ T cells sorted from PBMCs, obtained 5 days after the yellow fever booster vaccination. This sequence joins TRBV5-1 and TRBJ1-3, with a weak D call TRBD1 (5 bases). This TCR was sampled from a man aged 30 to 39 who received the YFV17D yellow fever vaccine. The CDR3 sequence is CASSLDPGGSGNTIYF. The CDR3 coding sequence is TGCGCCAGCAGCTTGGATCCGGGGGGTTCAGGAAACACCATATATTTT.